The next 19 T cell receptor beta chains were all read from a single sample in a study of blood T cells in healthy people across ages. Combining a sample-barcoded 5' primer with a J-beta primer mix, a second PCR ran for about 7 to 12 cycles. TCRdb recomputed calls from the 5' RACE reads with MiXCR, one row per CDR3 protein. The table includes hundreds of thousands of distinct CDR3 sequences, 45% to 50% detected once. The sequenced sample consisted of blood. Receptors were obtained from a woman aged 55-70 years in good health.

This clonotype was seen a few times. A much larger clone lies one base from this, so it may be a read error. V is TRBV5-1 and J is TRBJ2-1; 7 positions agree with TRBD2. The CDR3 is 14 amino acids. The V and J ends lost 4 bases and 9 bases, in that order; junction bases with no gene match: 10. The germline gives CDR1 SGHRS, CDR2 YFSETQ. As DNA, the CDR3 is TGCGCCAGCAGCGTGCCCTCTAGCGGATTTGAGCAGTTCTTC. It codes for CASSVPSSGFEQFF. Full variable domain (rest looked up from reference TRBV5-1 and TRBJ2-1): KAGVTQTPRYLIKTRGQQVTLSCSPISGHRSVSWYQQTPGQGLQFLFEYFSETQRNKGNFPGRFSGRQFSNSRSEMNVSTLELGDSALYLCASSVPSSGFEQFFGPGTRLTVL.

CDR3 DNA: TGTGCCTCAAAAACTAGCGTCCAAGAGACCCAGTACTTC. Translating it yields CASKTSVQETQYF. The chain uses TRBV2 and TRBJ2-5; 7 bases match TRBD2. Germline assignment: CDR1 SNHLY and CDR2 FYNNEI. CDR3 size: 13 residues. The V gene end was trimmed by 11 bases and the J gene end by 1 base; junction bases not matched to a gene: 7. The complete variable domain, with remaining parts taken from reference TRBV2 and TRBJ2-5, reads EPEVTQTPSHQVTQMGQEVILRCVPISNHLYFYWYRQILGQKVEFLVSFYNNEISEKSEIFDDQFSVERPDGSNFTLKIRSTKLEDSAMYFCASKTSVQETQYFGPGTRLLVL.

The rearrangement joins TRBV5-1 to TRBJ2-1; maybe TRBD2 (6 bases). The V end was cut by 4 bases, the J end by 5 bases, with 31 bases between. Per the germline V gene, CDR1 is SGHRS and CDR2 is YFSETQ. The CDR3 is 20 residues long. CDR3 in amino acids: CASSLEGMGSVGPGNNEQFF. In DNA, the CDR3 is TGCGCCAGCAGCCTGGAGGGTATGGGGTCCGTTGGACCGGGAAACAATGAGCAGTTCTTC.

The chain combines TRBV20-1 with TRBJ2-5, with D perhaps matching TRBD2 (5 bases). V lost 3 bases, J lost 3 bases, and 8 bases lay in between. Germline V gene sequence: CDR1 DFQATT, CDR2 SNEGSKA (reference sequence). The CDR3 is 12 residues long. The chain's CDR3 is CSASAGEETQYF. The CDR3 coding sequence is TGCAGTGCTAGTGCGGGTGAAGAGACCCAGTACTTC.

This rearrangement joins TRBV5-6 to TRBJ1-6; 9 bases fit TRBD1. V lost 3 bases to trimming and J lost 10 bases; unmatched junction nucleotides: 8. Germline V gene data show CDR1 as SGHDT and CDR2 as YYEEEE. The CDR3 extends over 15 amino acids. The CDR3 is CASSYRDRDYSPLHF. The DNA for the CDR3 is TGTGCCAGCAGCTACCGGGACAGGGATTACTCACCCCTCCACTTT. The full variable domain, with the rest looked up from reference TRBV5-6 and TRBJ1-6, is DAGVTQSPTHLIKTRGQQVTLRCSPKSGHDTVSWYQQALGQGPQFIFQYYEEEERQRGNFPDRFSGHQFPNYSSELNVNALLLGDSALYLCASSYRDRDYSPLHFGNGTRLTVT.

The chain uses TRBV28 and TRBJ2-3, with TRBD2 as a possible D gene (6 bases). Germline CDR1 and CDR2: MDHEN and SYDVKM. Trimming removed 3 bases from V and 8 bases from J, with 9 bases in between. There are 12 residues in the CDR3. CDR3 in amino acids: CASSFRAGTQYF. Written as DNA, the CDR3 is TGTGCCAGCAGTTTCAGAGCGGGTACGCAGTATTTT.

The table lists this clonotype with a few counts. The chain has TRBV6-6 and TRBJ1-2; D might be TRBD1 (5 bases). V lost 2 bases, J lost 4 bases, and 17 bases lay in between. The germline gives CDR1 MNHNY, CDR2 SVGAGI (reference sequence). There are 16 residues in the CDR3. This chain's CDR3 is CASSYPGEGSSYGYTF. The CDR3 DNA reads as TGTGCCAGCAGTTACCCGGGGGAGGGCTCTAGCTATGGCTACACCTTC.

Only a few counts were recorded for this clonotype. The V call is TRBV9, the J call TRBJ2-5; 8 bases line up with TRBD2. The V gene end was trimmed by 0 bases and the J gene end by 11 bases; junction bases not matched to a gene: 9. The CDR3 is 14 residues long. Germline values: CDR1 SGDLS, CDR2 YYNGEE. CDR3 residues: CASSVVVGAGEQYF. The CDR3 coding sequence is TGTGCCAGCAGCGTAGTAGTGGGAGCGGGGGAGCAGTACTTC. The full variable domain, completed using reference TRBV9 and TRBJ2-5, is DSGVTQTPKHLITATGQRVTLRCSPRSGDLSVYWYQQSLDQGLQFLIQYYNGEERAKGNILERFSAQQFPDLHSELNLSSLELGDSALYFCASSVVVGAGEQYFGPGTRLLVL.

This clonotype was seen more than once but under ten times. The genes are TRBV7-2 and TRBJ2-7; 12 nucleotides agree with TRBD2. Trimming cost V 2 bases and J 5 bases; bases outside gene matches: 4. CDR3 size: 15 residues. The germline CDR1 and CDR2 sequences are SGHTA and FQGNSA. CDR3 amino acids: CASSLLAGGSDEQYF. The CDR3 coding sequence is TGTGCCAGCAGCTTACTAGCGGGAGGGTCAGACGAGCAGTACTTC.

The chain links TRBV2 to TRBJ1-2; tentatively, D is TRBD1 (5 bases). Trimming stripped 4 bases from V and 8 bases from J, with 17 bases between. The CDR3 extends over 14 amino acids. CDR1 and CDR2 from the germline V gene are SNHLY and FYNNEI. The CDR3 sequence is CASSAAIRVGGYTF. The CDR3 region has the DNA TGTGCCAGCAGTGCGGCGATCAGGGTCGGCGGCTACACCTTC.

The V gene is TRBV5-6, the J gene TRBJ2-1; tentative D call: TRBD1 (5 bases). Trimming took 4 bases from V and 4 from J, leaving 12 bases between them. The CDR3 contains 14 residues. Germline lookup yields CDR1 SGHDT and CDR2 YYEEEE. This CDR3 reads CASSLSDRYNEQFF. The CDR3 nucleotides are TGTGCCAGCAGCCTAAGCGACAGATACAATGAGCAGTTCTTC.

The chain is built from TRBV21-1 and TRBJ2-4; the D call TRBD1 from the table was never checked on the DNA. The closer fit of TRBJ2-7 to the DNA end suggests the J call may be wrong. TRBV21-1 is labeled a pseudogene. The CDR3 has 17 amino acids. CDR3 nucleotides: TGTGCCAGCAGTTACCCCTTCCCGACAGGGATAACCTACGAGCAGTACTTC. Its protein is CASSYPFPTGITYEQYF.

This clonotype has more than one count but fewer than ten. This rearrangement joins TRBV10-3 to TRBJ2-7; TRBD1 is a possible D gene (5 bases). Germline CDR1 reads ENHRY; CDR2 reads SYGVKD. V was shortened by 4 bases and J by 0 bases, with 7 bases between the two germline ends. This CDR3 contains 13 residues. CDR3 DNA: TGTGCCATCAGTGCAGACAGCTCCTACGAGCAGTACTTC. Protein product: CAISADSSYEQYF.

This clonotype came up a few times. CDR3 protein: CASSSGGSSEAFF. In nucleotides, the CDR3 is TGTGCCAGCAGCTCAGGGGGAAGTAGTGAAGCTTTCTTT. This sequence joins TRBV7-3 and TRBJ1-1, with 7 bases fitting TRBD1. The germline V gene has CDR1 SGHTA and CDR2 FQGTGA. There are 13 residues in the CDR3. Losses at the gene ends were 4 bases for V and 7 bases for J; bases not matched to a gene: 6.

This chain connects TRBV4-2 to TRBJ2-4; D gene uncertain. The DNA matches TRBJ2-7 better at its end, which makes the J call doubtful. The germline CDR1 and CDR2 sequences are LGHNA and YNFKEQ. This CDR3 spans 16 amino acids. CDR3 sequence: CASSQDQRTASYEQYF. The CDR3 region has the DNA TGTGCCAGCAGCCAAGATCAAAGGACGGCCTCCTACGAGCAGTACTTC.

The chain joins TRBV19 to TRBJ1-1; no clear D. V lost 3 bases to trimming and J lost 2 bases, with 13 bases between them. The CDR3 contains 15 residues. The germline V gene has CDR1 LNHDA and CDR2 SQIVND (reference sequence). DNA for the CDR3: TGTGCCAGTAGTATCGGGCGGCCAGGAAACACTGAAGCTTTCTTT. This translates into CASSIGRPGNTEAFF.

The CDR3 coding sequence is TGTGCCAGCAGCGCCCAAAGTGGGCAGCCAGGTGGCTACACCTTC. Amino acid sequence: CASSAQSGQPGGYTF. This chain connects TRBV9 to TRBJ1-2, with D unresolved. The germline gives CDR1 SGDLS, CDR2 YYNGEE. Trimming stripped 3 bases from V and 7 bases from J, with 19 bases between. This CDR3 has 15 residues.

The V call is TRBV25-1, the J call TRBJ1-2; D perhaps matches TRBD1 (6 bases). This CDR3 is 12 amino acids long. Germline V gives CDR1 MGHDK, CDR2 SYGVNS. Deletions cut 4 bases from V and 8 bases from J, with 11 bases between. CDR3 sequence: CASSASGVGYTF. CDR3 DNA: TGTGCCAGCAGTGCCTCAGGGGTAGGCTACACCTTC.

This clonotype was detected only a few times. The chain combines TRBV6-2 or TRBV6-3 with TRBJ1-2; D is perhaps TRBD1 (5 bases). Trimming pared 2 bases from V and 7 bases from J, leaving 11 bases between. Looked up from germline, CDR1 is MNHEY and CDR2 is SVGEGT. This CDR3 spans 13 amino acids. CDR3 protein: CASSYPTDGGYTF. CDR3 nucleotides: TGTGCCAGCAGTTACCCGACAGACGGTGGCTACACCTTC.